This T cell receptor beta chain comes out of a study of T cells in Graves' hyperthyroidism and ophthalmopathy. Points from the study as a whole: Prediction of ophthalmopathy progression came a median 6.5 months pre-onset. Most thyroid clonotypes expanded above 0.001 were also detected in blood.

Patients were excluded for uncontrolled infection, other autoimmune disease, pregnancy or lactation. Diagnoses were made from clinical symptoms, serum measures (thyroxine and TRAb), thyroid ultrasound and orbital computed tomography. From RNA transcripts, TCR beta CDR3 regions were amplified. During a first-round RT-PCR of the TCR CDR3, the HTBI primer set was used. TCRdb re-called the multiplex PCR reads with MiXCR, one entry per CDR3 protein. The sample holds about 570,000 distinct CDR3 sequences; under 60% are singletons and the top ten take around 19%. This clonotype occurred once. Its specificity is not known. Since a much larger clone is just one base distant, this may be a read error. Here the CDR3 omits its conserved ending phenylalanine or tryptophan, so a read error is the likely source. This receptor was identified in an adult woman with Graves' disease, either hyperthyroidism or ophthalmopathy (not recorded which). Sequences were obtained from peripheral blood or thyroid tissue (not recorded which).

The CDR3 region has the DNA TGCGCCAGCAGCCACGGACAGGGTAGAGAGACCCAGTACCTC. Protein: CASSHGQGRETQYL. This chain links TRBV5-1 with TRBJ2-5; 8 bases are shared with TRBD1. V shed 4 bases, J shed 4 bases, and the junction held 6 bases outside the gene matches. Per germline, CDR1 SGHRS and CDR2 YFSETQ. The CDR3 is 14 amino acids.